This entry features one T cell receptor (beta chain) sequence. In the original processing: Amplification of reference gene primers was used by the study to estimate nucleated cell counts. Clones were sequenced by immunoSEQ multiplex PCR, and TCRdb holds only the in-frame ones, with some missing. V and J calls and clone size are given by that table; D and trimming were obtained from the DNA. The sample has some 250,000 clones, roughly four fifths seen once. This specimen belongs to a study of blood T cell repertoires in COVID-19. About the research overall: Sites across the United States, Italy and Spain contributed samples from acute and convalescent COVID-19. In each case, the material was cDNA or gDNA derived from T cells, B-cell-depleted T cells, or PBMCs.

V lost 5 bases to trimming and J lost 5 bases; unmatched junction nucleotides: 4. CDR3 length: 14 amino acids. Per germline, CDR1 MNHEY and CDR2 SMNVEV (reference sequence). The chain recombines TRBV27 with TRBJ1-5; TRBD1 matches at 9 bases. The sample consisted of peripheral blood. This TCR came from a woman younger than 35 with acute or convalescent COVID-19. This CDR3 is CASSGDRGDQPQHF. The CDR3 nucleotides are TGTGCCAGCAGTGGCGACAGGGGGGATCAGCCCCAGCATTTT.